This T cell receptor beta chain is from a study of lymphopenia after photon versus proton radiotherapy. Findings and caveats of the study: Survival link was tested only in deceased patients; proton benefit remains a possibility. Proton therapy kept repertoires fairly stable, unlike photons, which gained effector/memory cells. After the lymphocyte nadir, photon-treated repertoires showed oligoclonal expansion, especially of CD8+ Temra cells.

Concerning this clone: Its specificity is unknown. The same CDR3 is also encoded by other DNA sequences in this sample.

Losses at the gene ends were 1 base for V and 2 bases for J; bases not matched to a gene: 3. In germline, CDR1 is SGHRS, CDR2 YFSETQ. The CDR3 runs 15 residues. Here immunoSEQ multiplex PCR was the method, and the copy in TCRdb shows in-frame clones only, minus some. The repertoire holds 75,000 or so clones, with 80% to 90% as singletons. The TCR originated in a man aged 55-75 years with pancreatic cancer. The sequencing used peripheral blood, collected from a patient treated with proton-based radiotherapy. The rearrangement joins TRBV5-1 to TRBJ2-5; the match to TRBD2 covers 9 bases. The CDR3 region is CASSLRREGQETQYF. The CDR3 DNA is TGCGCCAGCAGCTTGAGGCGGGAGGGTCAAGAGACCCAGTACTTC.